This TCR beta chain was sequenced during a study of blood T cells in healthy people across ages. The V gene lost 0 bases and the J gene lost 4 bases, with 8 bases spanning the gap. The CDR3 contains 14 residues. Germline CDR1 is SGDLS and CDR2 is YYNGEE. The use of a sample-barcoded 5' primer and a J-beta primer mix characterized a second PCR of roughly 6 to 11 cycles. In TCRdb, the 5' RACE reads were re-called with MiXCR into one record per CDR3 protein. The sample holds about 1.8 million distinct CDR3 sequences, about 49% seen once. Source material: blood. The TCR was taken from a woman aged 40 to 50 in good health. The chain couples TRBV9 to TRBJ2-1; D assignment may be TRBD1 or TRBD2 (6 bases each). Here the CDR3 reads CASSVAGAYNEQFF. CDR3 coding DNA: TGTGCCAGCAGCGTAGCGGGGGCGTACAATGAGCAGTTCTTC.